This T cell receptor beta chain was obtained from a study of early T cells in non-severe SARS-CoV-2 infection (dated by TCRdb to the early 2020s). About the study as a whole: Bulk RNA from unsorted whole blood was used for TCR sequencing, so alpha and beta chains could not be paired. The research as a whole found: VDJdb matching was skewed toward anti-spike CD8 responses and likely underestimated virus-specific expansions by missing private and CD4 specificities.

The library came from 5' RACE. The sample was run on a NextSeq 500. The TCR library protocol attached unique molecular identifiers to individual cDNA molecules to correct for sequencing error and PCR bias. Sequencing covered both TCR alpha and beta chains, and within each sample the abundances of alpha and beta sequences were tightly co-correlated. The authors' pipeline ran thus. V gene, J gene and CDR3 annotation of TCR sequences was performed with Decombinator V4. Expanded TCRs were defined as changing significantly between any two time points under a Poisson model with p below 0.0001. TCR abundances were normalised to the total number of TCRs sequenced per sample and expressed as counts per million. TRAV1-2 paired with TRAJ12, TRAJ20 or TRAJ33 defined MAIT TCRs, while TRAV10 paired with TRAJ18 defined iNKT TCRs. VDJdb, accessed on 1 November 2021, was searched for TCRs annotated for CMV, EBV and SARS-CoV-2, and TCRs annotated for more than one antigen were excluded. TCRdb reran the public reads through fastp at Q25 and MiXCR, keeping productive beta chains. Rows merge per CDR3 protein into single entries with the most common DNA and genes. TCRdb, not the original authors, processed these V and J calls. The sample has approximately 48,000 distinct CDR3 sequences on record, approximately 9.4% of them singletons. Of the sample, 14% to 15% falls within the top ten clones.

This clonotype showed up just a few times. No cognate antigen has been identified for it. It has no much larger one-base neighbor in the sample; base qualities were not kept. V is pruned by 3 bases and J by 7 bases, leaving 8 bases of the junction without a gene match. From the cysteine through the phenylalanine, the CDR3 covers 14 amino acids. Only the CDR3 region is kept as DNA, spanning 42 bases read in frame from base 1. CDR1 and CDR2 were assigned from the germline V gene (reference sequence) as DFQATT and SNEGSKA. The study was a case-control design nested within a healthcare worker cohort in London, UK, with weekly nasopharyngeal swab PCR tests and blood sampling. Healthcare workers were recruited between 23 and 31 March 2020, during the week of the UK lockdown, and were followed weekly for up to 16 weeks.

This receptor was identified in an adult who was a healthcare worker with PCR-confirmed SARS-CoV-2 infection or an uninfected control (not recorded which). The sequence is built from TRBV20-1 and TRBJ2-7; TRBD1 matches 11 bases in the middle. Sequencing input: whole blood. The nucleotide sequence reads TGCAGTGCTAGCGCCGGACAGGGGGCGCGAGAGCAGTACTTC. It is translated as CSASAGQGAREQYF.